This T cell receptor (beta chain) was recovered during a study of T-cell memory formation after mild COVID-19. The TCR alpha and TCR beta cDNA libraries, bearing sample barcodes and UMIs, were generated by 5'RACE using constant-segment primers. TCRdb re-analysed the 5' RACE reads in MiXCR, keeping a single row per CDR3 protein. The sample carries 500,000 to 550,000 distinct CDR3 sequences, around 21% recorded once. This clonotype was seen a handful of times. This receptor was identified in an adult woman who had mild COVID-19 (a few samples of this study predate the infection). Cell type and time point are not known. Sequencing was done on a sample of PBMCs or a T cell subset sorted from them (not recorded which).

CDR3 sequence: CASSTSQGNEQFF. DNA of the CDR3: TGCGCCAGCAGCACTTCACAGGGTAATGAGCAGTTCTTC. The gene calls are TRBV4-1 and TRBJ2-1, with D possibly matching TRBD1 (6 bases). Trimming took 5 bases from V and 7 from J, leaving 12 bases between them. Germline CDR1 MGHRA, CDR2 YSYEKL. This CDR3 contains 13 residues.